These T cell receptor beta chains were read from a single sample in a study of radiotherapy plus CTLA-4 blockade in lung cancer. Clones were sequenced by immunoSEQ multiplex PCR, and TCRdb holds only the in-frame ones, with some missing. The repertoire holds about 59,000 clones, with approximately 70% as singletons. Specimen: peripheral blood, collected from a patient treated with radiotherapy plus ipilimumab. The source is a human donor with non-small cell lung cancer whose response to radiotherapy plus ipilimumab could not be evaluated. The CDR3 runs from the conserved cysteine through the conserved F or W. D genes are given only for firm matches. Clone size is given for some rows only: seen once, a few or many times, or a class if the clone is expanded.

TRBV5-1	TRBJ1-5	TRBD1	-	TGCGCCAGCAGCTTGGAGACAGGGGGTAAACAGCCCCAGCATTTT	CASSLETGGKQPQHF
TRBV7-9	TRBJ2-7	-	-	TGTGCCAGCAGCTCGAGGGTTGCGTTCTCCTACGAGCAGTACTTC	CASSSRVAFSYEQYF
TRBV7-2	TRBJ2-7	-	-	TGTGCCAGCAGCTTAGTTAGGCCTAGCTACGAGCAGTACTTC	CASSLVRPSYEQYF
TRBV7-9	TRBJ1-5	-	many	TGTGCCAGCAGCTTAGCGGCGGGAGGACCCCAGCATTTT	CASSLAAGGPQHF
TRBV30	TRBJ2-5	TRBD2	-	TGTGCCTGGAGTGTACCCTGGGGACTAGCAAAACAAGAGACCCAGTACTTC	CAWSVPWGLAKQETQYF
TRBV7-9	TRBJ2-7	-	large	TGTGCCAGCACCTCGACAGTCTCCTACGAGCAGTACTTC	CASTSTVSYEQYF
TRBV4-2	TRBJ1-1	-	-	TGTGCCAGCAGCCAAGATAGGGAAGGGCGGGGAGCTTTCTTT	CASSQDREGRGAFF
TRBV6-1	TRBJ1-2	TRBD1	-	TGTGCCAGCAGCTCCGGACAGGGCATTAACTATGGCTACACCTTC	CASSSGQGINYGYTF
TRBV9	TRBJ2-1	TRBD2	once	TGTGCCAGCAGCACACGGGGGGTACCCTACAATGAGCAGTTCTTC	CASSTRGVPYNEQFF
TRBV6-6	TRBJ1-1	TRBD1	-	TGTGCCAGCAGTTACGGCAGGGGGTGGGCCACTGAAGCTTTCTTT	CASSYGRGWATEAFF
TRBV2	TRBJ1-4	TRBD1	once	TGTGCCAGCAACGAAGACAGGGATGAAAAACTGTTTTTT	CASNEDRDEKLFF
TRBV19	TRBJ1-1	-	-	TGTGCCAGTAGTATCATTGGTAGGGGGTTTGGAACTGAAGCTTTCTTT	CASSIIGRGFGTEAFF
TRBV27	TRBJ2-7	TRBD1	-	TGTGCCAGCAGTCTAAGGGACAGGGTGGGCGAGCAGTACTTC	CASSLRDRVGEQYF
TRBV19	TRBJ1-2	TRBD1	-	TGTGCCAGTACTATTAATCCGGGACAGGGTATCTATGGCTACACCTTC	CASTINPGQGIYGYTF
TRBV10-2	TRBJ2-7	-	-	TGCGCCAGCTCTCCATCGGGAACCTCCTACGAGCAGTACTTC	CASSPSGTSYEQYF
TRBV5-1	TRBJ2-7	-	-	TGCGCCAGCAGCTCTCTAACCCGGGGGTTGCAGTACTTC	CASSSLTRGLQYF
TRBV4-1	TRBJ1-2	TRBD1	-	TGCGCCAGCAGCCAAGACTCTCGGGTGCCCGGACAGGGGAACTATGGCTACACCTTC	CASSQDSRVPGQGNYGYTF
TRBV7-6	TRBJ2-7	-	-	TGTGCCAGCAGCTTAGCGCGGAGCGAGCAGTACTTC	CASSLARSEQYF
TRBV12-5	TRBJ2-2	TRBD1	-	TGTGCTAGTGGTACCGGGACAGTTGGCGGGGAGCTGTTTTTT	CASGTGTVGGELFF
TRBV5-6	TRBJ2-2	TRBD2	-	TGTGCCAGCAGCTTGGGGCGGGAGGGCCGCACCGGGGAGCTGTTTTTT	CASSLGREGRTGELFF
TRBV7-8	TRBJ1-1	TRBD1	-	TGTGCCAGCAGCTTAGGCACAGGGGGCCAGGAAGCTTTCTTT	CASSLGTGGQEAFF
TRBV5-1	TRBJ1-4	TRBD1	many	TGCGCCAGCAGCTTAGGGACAGGCAATGAAAAACTGTTTTTT	CASSLGTGNEKLFF
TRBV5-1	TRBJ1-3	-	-	TGCGCCAGCAGCTTTTCGGGGGGCGATGGAAACACCATATATTTT	CASSFSGGDGNTIYF
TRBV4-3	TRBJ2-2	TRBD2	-	TGCGCCAGCAGCCATCGGACTAGCGGGGGATACACCGGGGAGCTGTTTTTT	CASSHRTSGGYTGELFF
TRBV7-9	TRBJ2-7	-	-	TGTGCCAGCAGCGCCCGACTGAACTCCTACGAGCAGTACTTC	CASSARLNSYEQYF
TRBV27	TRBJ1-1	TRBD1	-	TGTGCCAGCAGTTTCGGGACAGGGAGCCTGAACACTGAAGCTTTCTTT	CASSFGTGSLNTEAFF
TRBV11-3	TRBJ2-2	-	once	TGTGCCAGCAGGCGATACGCGGACACCGGGGAGCTGTTTTTT	CASRRYADTGELFF
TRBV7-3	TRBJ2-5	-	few	TGTGCCAGCAGCCGTAGATTTACGGAGACCCAGTACTTC	CASSRRFTETQYF
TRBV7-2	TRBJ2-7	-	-	TGTGCCAGCACCCTGAGGGGGAGGGGGGGATCCGAGCAGTACTTC	CASTLRGRGGSEQYF
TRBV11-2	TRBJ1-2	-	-	TGTGCCAGCAGCTTAACTGGACTCTATGGCTACACCTTC	CASSLTGLYGYTF
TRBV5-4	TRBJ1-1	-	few	TGCGCCAGCAGCCAACTCTTACGGGGGGCGGACACTGAAGCTTTCTTT	CASSQLLRGADTEAFF
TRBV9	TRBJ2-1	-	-	TGTGCCAGCAGCGTAGAGGGGGACTCCTACAATGAGCAGTTCTTC	CASSVEGDSYNEQFF